The 15 T cell receptor beta chains presented below share a single source sample, sequenced in a study of T cell changes during pregnancy in multiple sclerosis. TCRdb keeps only in-frame clones here, not all; method: immunoSEQ multiplex PCR. The sample shows tens of thousands of clones, approximately 91% of them seen only once. The starting material was peripheral blood, obtained in the third trimester of pregnancy. These receptors came from a female donor with multiple sclerosis, enrolled in a pregnancy study.

The rearrangement links TRBV7-3 to TRBJ2-1; D is undetermined. The CDR3 runs 13 residues. V gave up 5 bases and J gave up 5 bases, with 10 bases separating them. The germline gives CDR1 SGHTA, CDR2 FQGTGA. The CDR3 DNA follows: TGTGCCAGCAGCAGATGGTCAGACAATGAGCAGTTCTTC. Translating it yields CASSRWSDNEQFF.

J is TRBJ1-3 and V is TRBV5-1; D is undetermined. CDR3 length: 13 amino acids. Trimming left V 5 bases short and J 0 bases short, with 6 bases between. Germline V gene lookup returns CDR1 SGHRS and CDR2 YFSETQ. Here the CDR3 reads CASRAASGNTIYF. The DNA of the CDR3 is TGCGCCAGCAGGGCGGCCTCTGGAAACACCATATATTTT. Using reference TRBV5-1 and TRBJ1-3 for the parts outside the CDR3, the full variable domain is KAGVTQTPRYLIKTRGQQVTLSCSPISGHRSVSWYQQTPGQGLQFLFEYFSETQRNKGNFPGRFSGRQFSNSRSEMNVSTLELGDSALYLCASRAASGNTIYFGEGSWLTVV.

The V gene is TRBV28, the J gene TRBJ1-4; 10 bases map to TRBD1. Losses at the gene ends were 6 bases for V and 8 bases for J; bases not matched to a gene: 12. CDR3 length equals 16 residues. Germline V gene lookup returns CDR1 MDHEN and CDR2 SYDVKM. The CDR3 DNA is TGTGCCAGCAGCCTTGGGGGGACAGGGGAGGGAGAAAAACTGTTTTTT. Its protein is CASSLGGTGEGEKLFF. Based on the CDR3 plus reference TRBV28 and TRBJ1-4, the full variable domain is DVKVTQSSRYLVKRTGEKVFLECVQDMDHENMFWYRQDPGLGLRLIYFSYDVKMKEKGDIPEGYSVSREKKERFSLILESASTNQTSMYLCASSLGGTGEGEKLFFGSGTQLSVL.

This clone came up a few times. V usage is TRBV19 and J usage is TRBJ1-5; D is ambiguous. The CDR3 totals 14 residues. CDR1 is LNHDA, CDR2 SQIVND, per germline (reference sequence). Between the trimmed V and J ends, which lost 5 bases and 2 bases, there was a span of 10 bases. The chain's CDR3 is CASSARSGNQPQHF. As DNA, the CDR3 is TGTGCCAGTAGTGCTCGGAGTGGCAATCAGCCCCAGCATTTT.

J is TRBJ1-1 and V is TRBV29-1; TRBD1 is a possible D gene (5 bases). CDR1 and CDR2 (germline): SQVTM, ANQGSEA. This CDR3 is 13 amino acids long. V was clipped by 4 bases and J by 0 bases, with 9 bases between them. The CDR3 sequence is CSVVGLMNTEAFF. CDR3 DNA sequence: TGCAGCGTTGTGGGGCTAATGAACACTGAAGCTTTCTTT.

V usage is TRBV15 and J usage is TRBJ2-5; D might be TRBD2 (6 bases). V was cut by 7 bases and J by 2 bases, with 14 bases left in between. The CDR3 length is 14 residues. Looked up from germline, CDR1 is LNHNV and CDR2 is YYDKDF (reference sequence). CDR3 DNA: TGTGCCACCAACAGGCTCGGGGGACAAGAGACCCAGTACTTC. Amino acid sequence: CATNRLGGQETQYF.

This clone was counted between two and nine times. The V and J genes are TRBV5-1 and TRBJ2-3; 10 nucleotides align to TRBD2. Germline loops: CDR1 SGHRS, CDR2 YFSETQ. Losses at the gene ends were 4 bases for V and 4 bases for J; bases not matched to a gene: 9. The CDR3 is 16 amino acids. The chain's CDR3 is CASSVGHSGGSDTQYF. The CDR3 DNA reads as TGCGCCAGCAGCGTGGGCCATAGCGGGGGGTCAGATACGCAGTATTTT.

V and J are TRBV27 and TRBJ2-2; D might be TRBD2 (6 bases). Germline CDR1 is MNHEY and CDR2 is SMNVEV (reference sequence). V was pared by 1 base and J by 5 bases, with 14 bases between. The CDR3 runs 16 residues. In DNA, the CDR3 is TGTGCCAGCAGTTTATGGGGGGTACTAGGAACCGGGGAGCTGTTTTTT. It codes for CASSLWGVLGTGELFF.

The chain recombines TRBV2 with TRBJ2-7, with 7 bases matching TRBD2. The CDR3 is 13 amino acids. Germline V gene sequence: CDR1 SNHLY, CDR2 FYNNEI. The J segment lost 4 bases and the V segment lost 9 bases, leaving 9 bases of the junction unmatched. CDR3 nucleotide sequence: TGTGCCAGTGGGGGGGGAATCCTATACGAGCAGTACTTC. Encoded protein: CASGGGILYEQYF.

The V call is TRBV28, the J call TRBJ2-7; 9 nucleotides line up with TRBD2. With 10 bases clipped from V and 1 base from J, the junction kept 8 bases outside the gene matches. The CDR3 extends over 14 amino acids. The germline gives CDR1 MDHEN, CDR2 SYDVKM. The CDR3 sequence is CAITGSGGSYEQYF. The CDR3 DNA follows: TGTGCCATCACAGGGAGCGGGGGGTCCTACGAGCAGTACTTC. Combining the CDR3 with reference TRBV28 and TRBJ2-7 gives the whole variable domain DVKVTQSSRYLVKRTGEKVFLECVQDMDHENMFWYRQDPGLGLRLIYFSYDVKMKEKGDIPEGYSVSREKKERFSLILESASTNQTSMYLCAITGSGGSYEQYFGPGTRLTVT.

The genes are TRBV7-2 and TRBJ2-3; 9 bases map to TRBD2. The CDR3 has 15 amino acids. Germline lookup yields CDR1 SGHTA and CDR2 FQGNSA. With V trimmed by 1 base and J by 1 base, 0 bases remained unmatched. This CDR3 reads CASSLVAGGTDTQYF. DNA for the CDR3: TGTGCCAGCAGCTTAGTAGCGGGGGGCACAGATACGCAGTATTTT.

This clone has only one observation. V usage is TRBV5-4 and J usage is TRBJ2-5; 10 bases line up with TRBD2. The germline V gene encodes CDR1 SGHNT and CDR2 YYREEE (reference sequence). The CDR3 consists of 15 residues. Trimming cost V 1 base and J 5 bases; bases outside gene matches: 5. This CDR3 reads CASSLQRGGLETQYF. The CDR3 DNA reads TGTGCCAGCAGCTTGCAGCGGGGGGGCCTCGAGACCCAGTACTTC.

A remark on this clone: The same CDR3 also results from other DNA sequences found in this sample. This rearrangement joins TRBV5-6 to TRBJ2-7, with D possibly TRBD2 on 6 matching bases. The V gene's germline CDR1 is SGHDT and CDR2 YYEEEE. With 1 base removed from V and 2 bases from J, the gap between germline ends came to 7 bases. This CDR3 region has 13 residues. CDR3: CASSLSGAYEQYF. For the CDR3, the DNA is TGTGCCAGCAGCTTGTCGGGGGCCTACGAGCAGTACTTC.

J is TRBJ2-1 and V is TRBV5-1; 9 bases fit TRBD2. This CDR3 has 13 residues. Germline V lookup: CDR1 SGHRS, CDR2 YFSETQ. Trimming at V came to 4 bases and at J to 7 bases, leaving 3 bases not matched to a gene. CDR3 sequence (DNA): TGCGCCAGCAGCACGGGACTAGCTAATGAGCAGTTCTTC. This translates into CASSTGLANEQFF.

The chain combines TRBV9 with TRBJ1-2, with TRBD1 as a possible D gene (5 bases). Germline V CDR1 and CDR2: SGDLS, YYNGEE. The germline V and J ends were trimmed by 4 bases and 2 bases, with 12 bases remaining between them. CDR3 length: 14 amino acids. The chain's CDR3 is CASSPGHTNYGYTF. The CDR3 coding sequence is TGTGCCAGCAGCCCCGGACACACGAACTATGGCTACACCTTC.